The next 8 T cell receptor beta chains were all read from a single sample in a study of cytomegalovirus exposure and HLA in healthy donors. Both 60 Vbeta primers and 13 Jbeta primers went into the PCR. Measured with immunoSEQ multiplex PCR; TCRdb has only the in-frame clones, and not every one. Of some 190,000 clones in the sample, around 80% were seen once. The source material was PBMCs. The receptor source for this set is a woman in her thirties or forties in good health and CMV-seronegative.

The chain employs TRBV6-1 and TRBJ1-1; perhaps TRBD1 as D (5 bases). With 2 bases removed from V and 0 bases from J, the gap between germline ends came to 7 bases. This CDR3 comprises 14 residues. Germline V gives CDR1 MNHNS, CDR2 SASEGT. Here the CDR3 reads CASSEIGVNTEAFF. CDR3 in DNA: TGTGCCAGCAGTGAAATAGGGGTGAACACTGAAGCTTTCTTT.

The genes are TRBV5-4 and TRBJ1-1, with 7 bases lining up with TRBD1. After removal of 2 bases from V and 4 bases from J, the junction contained 5 bases not matched to a gene. The germline V gene has CDR1 SGHNT and CDR2 YYREEE (reference sequence). The CDR3 runs to 14 residues. DNA of the CDR3: TGTGCCAGCAGCTTACAGGGGTGGGGCACTGAAGCTTTCTTT. Amino acids: CASSLQGWGTEAFF. Together with reference TRBV5-4 and TRBJ1-1, the CDR3 gives the full variable domain: ETGVTQSPTHLIKTRGQQVTLRCSSQSGHNTVSWYQQALGQGPQFIFQYYREEENGRGNFPPRFSGLQFPNYSSELNVNALELDDSALYLCASSLQGWGTEAFFGQGTRLTVV.

V usage is TRBV14 and J usage is TRBJ2-1, with 10 bases matching TRBD2. The CDR3 spans 15 residues. The V gene's germline CDR1 is SGHDN and CDR2 FVKESK. Unmatched junction bases numbered 7, after V lost 3 bases and J lost 8 bases. CDR3 nucleotide sequence: TGTGCCAGCAGCCAGAATAGCGGGAGGTACGATGAGCAGTTCTTC. Its protein is CASSQNSGRYDEQFF.

On this clone: Here the CDR3 omits its conserved ending phenylalanine or tryptophan, so a read error is the likely source. The J gene is TRBJ1-2, the V gene TRBV7-3; the match to TRBD1 covers 9 bases. Looked up from germline, CDR1 is SGHTA and CDR2 is FQGTGA. This CDR3 is 14 amino acids long. The junction had 7 bases not matched to a gene; V was cut back by 11 bases and J by 0 bases. The CDR3 loop reads CAGDRARTNYGYTL. The CDR3 DNA reads TGTGCCGGGGACAGGGCTCGAACTAACTATGGCTACACCCTC.

The chain carries TRBV27 and TRBJ2-5, with D hard to call. Matching the DNA end better, TRBJ2-7 makes the J call doubtful. The CDR3 totals 16 residues. CDR1 and CDR2 from the germline V gene are MNHEY and SMNVEV (reference sequence). The CDR3 protein is CASSLSSSFNSYEQYF. DNA of the CDR3: TGTGCCAGCAGTTTATCATCTTCGTTTAACAGCTACGAGCAGTACTTC.

V and J are TRBV18 and TRBJ2-7; 8 bases fit TRBD1. The trim removed 6 bases at V and 6 bases at J, leaving 4 bases unmatched. The CDR3 covers 12 residues. Germline CDR1 and CDR2: KGHSH and LQKENI. The CDR3 DNA sequence: TGTGCCAGCTCCCCCGACAGGGGCGAGCAGTACGTC. Translated, it gives CASSPDRGEQYV.

This sequence joins TRBV19 and TRBJ1-5; D is ambiguous. The V end lost 2 bases, the J end lost 5 bases, and 16 bases lay between the germline ends. The germline gives CDR1 LNHDA, CDR2 SQIVND (reference sequence). CDR3 size: 16 residues. CDR3 amino acids: CASSISASLAYQPQHF. DNA of the CDR3: TGTGCCAGTAGTATATCGGCCAGCTTAGCGTATCAGCCCCAGCATTTT. Based on the CDR3 plus reference TRBV19 and TRBJ1-5, the full variable domain is DGGITQSPKYLFRKEGQNVTLSCEQNLNHDAMYWYRQDPGQGLRLIYYSQIVNDFQKGDIAEGYSVSREKKESFPLTVTSAQKNPTAFYLCASSISASLAYQPQHFGDGTRLSIL.

This chain uses TRBV29-1 with TRBJ2-1, with 11 bases lining up with TRBD2. This CDR3 has 21 residues. V lost 4 bases, J lost 6 bases, and 26 bases stayed unmatched. Per germline, CDR1 SQVTM and CDR2 ANQGSEA. The CDR3: CSVVSWGVWGVTSGRGNEQFF. The CDR3 DNA reads as TGCAGCGTTGTGTCATGGGGAGTATGGGGGGTAACTAGCGGGAGAGGCAATGAGCAGTTCTTC.